This T cell receptor beta chain is drawn from a study of blood T cell repertoires in COVID-19. Study-level background: Whether acute or convalescent, the COVID-19 samples came from the United States, Italy and Spain.

Clones were sequenced by immunoSEQ multiplex PCR, and TCRdb holds only the in-frame ones, with some missing. The table has approximately 80,000 clones, around 90% seen once. CDR1 and CDR2 (germline): SGDLS, YYNGEE. The CDR3 loop spans 16 amino acids. With 2 bases clipped from V and 8 bases from J, the junction kept 8 bases outside the gene matches. V is TRBV9 and J is TRBJ1-6, with 9 positions matching TRBD1. Specimen: peripheral blood. This receptor was obtained from a human donor in a cohort sampled during active COVID-19. The CDR3 reads CASSVKGQGFDSPLHF. In nucleotides, the CDR3 is TGTGCCAGCAGCGTGAAGGGACAGGGCTTTGATTCACCCCTCCACTTT.